Listed here is a single T cell receptor beta chain. The antigen is undetermined. The sample originates from a study of cytomegalovirus exposure and HLA in healthy donors. Study-wide points: In a later analysis, several top co-occurrence clusters appeared linked to parvovirus B19, influenza, CMV and Epstein-Barr virus. Later analysis associated a missense DCLRE1C variant with TCR beta V- and J-gene trimming. Likely technical artifact: a cluster of highly shared sequence variants.

When sampled, the donors appeared nominally healthy, though they likely had unrecorded immune exposures. PCR amplification relied on 60 Vbeta primers (plus 13 Jbeta primers). Sequencing was performed with immunoSEQ multiplex PCR; in TCRdb, only in-frame clones are kept and a portion is missing. The top ten hold about 1.6% of the sample, which has about 160,000 clones, about 80% seen once. Sequenced material: PBMCs. The sequence came from a girl between 10 and 17 years old in good health and CMV-seropositive.

The CDR3 region has the DNA TGTGCCAGCAGTGTACAGGGGGCGCGTGGCTACACCTTC. It yields the protein CASSVQGARGYTF. The gene calls are TRBV28 and TRBJ1-2; 9 nucleotides align to TRBD1. CDR1 and CDR2 from the germline V gene are MDHEN and SYDVKM. The length of the CDR3 is 13 residues. The ends lost 5 bases at V and 7 bases at J; junction bases unmatched: 5.